What follows describes a single T cell receptor beta chain. The antigen remains unidentified. The entry originates in a study of OX40 agonist ivuxolimab in advanced cancers. At the level of the study: Dose-escalation patients suffered from hepatocellular carcinoma, melanoma, renal cell or head and neck cancer. In three patients, partial responses were observed, one with hepatocellular carcinoma and two with cutaneous melanoma.

CDR3 length: 17 amino acids. CDR1 and CDR2 (germline): SGHDT, YYEEEE. V shed 2 bases and J shed 5 bases, with 21 bases lying between them. Regarding the study as a whole: At 0.1 to 3.0 mg/kg, CD4+ and CD8+ blood T cells expanded clonally by week 6. Averaging showed that CD8+ T cells had more expanded clones than CD4+ did.

Sequenced by immunoSEQ multiplex PCR; TCRdb stores in-frame clones only, minus some. The sample has 26,000 or so clones; roughly 80% are singletons. Sequencing used CD4+ or CD8+ T cells sorted from blood, obtained in a trial of the OX40 agonist ivuxolimab. The source is an adult with an advanced solid tumor such as melanoma, head and neck, liver or kidney cancer. The chain uses TRBV5-6 and TRBJ2-3; the D call may be TRBD1 or TRBD2 (6 bases each). Written as DNA, the CDR3 is TGTGCCAGCAGCTTTCGAAGGGTCTTAAAGGGGGGAGATACGCAGTATTTT. Translation gives CASSFRRVLKGGDTQYF. Drawing the rest from reference TRBV5-6 and TRBJ2-3, the complete variable domain is DAGVTQSPTHLIKTRGQQVTLRCSPKSGHDTVSWYQQALGQGPQFIFQYYEEEERQRGNFPDRFSGHQFPNYSSELNVNALLLGDSALYLCASSFRRVLKGGDTQYFGPGTRLTVL.